Below, one T cell receptor (beta chain) is given with its context. The antigen is undetermined. This sample was included in a study of blood T cells in healthy people across ages. Study results and limitations: TCR beta diversity, measured per million T cells, fell in a roughly linear way with age.

Sample-barcoded 5' priming and a J-beta primer mix drove a second PCR of about 7 to 11 cycles. Each cDNA molecule received a tag from a template-switch adaptor that had 12 random nucleotides. Via MiXCR, TCRdb re-called the 5' RACE reads, giving one row per CDR3 protein. Among about 580,000 distinct CDR3 sequences, roughly 43% were seen once, and the ten largest hold around 25%. The sequencing sample was made of blood. The sequence was obtained from a man aged 80 or over in good health.

CDR3 sequence (DNA): TGCGCCAGCAGCCAGCACGCGGGCGTGAGCTCCTACAATGAGCAGTTCTTC. It is translated as CASSQHAGVSSYNEQFF. This chain connects TRBV4-1 to TRBJ2-1; TRBD2 might be the D (5 bases). The germline gives CDR1 MGHRA, CDR2 YSYEKL. V was cut by 3 bases and J by 0 bases, with 15 bases left in between. The CDR3 totals 17 residues.